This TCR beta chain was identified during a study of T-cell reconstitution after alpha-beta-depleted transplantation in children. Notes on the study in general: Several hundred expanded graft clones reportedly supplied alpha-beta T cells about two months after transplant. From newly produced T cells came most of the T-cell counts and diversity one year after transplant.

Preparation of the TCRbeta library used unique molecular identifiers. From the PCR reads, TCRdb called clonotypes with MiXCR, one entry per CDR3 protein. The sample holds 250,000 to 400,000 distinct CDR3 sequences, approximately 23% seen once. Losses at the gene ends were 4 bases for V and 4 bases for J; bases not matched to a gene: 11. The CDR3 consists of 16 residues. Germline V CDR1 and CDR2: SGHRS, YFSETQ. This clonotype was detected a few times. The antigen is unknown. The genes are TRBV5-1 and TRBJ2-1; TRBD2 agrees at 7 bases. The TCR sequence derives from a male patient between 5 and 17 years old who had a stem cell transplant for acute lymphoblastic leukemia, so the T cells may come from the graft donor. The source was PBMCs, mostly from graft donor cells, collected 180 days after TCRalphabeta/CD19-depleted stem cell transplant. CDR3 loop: CASSLEGGRDYNEQFF. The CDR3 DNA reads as TGCGCCAGCAGCCTTGAGGGTGGGAGGGATTACAATGAGCAGTTCTTC.